This entry lists 23 T cell receptor beta chains sequenced from one sample in a study of blood T cell repertoires in COVID-19 (dated by TCRdb to 2019 to 2021). The method was the immunoSEQ multiplex PCR assay. Sourced from immuneACCESS, this table was stored by TCRdb with only in-frame sequences that have V and J called. A share of the clones is absent; for the studies checked, an unresolved V gene accounts for under half, and the remainder has no known explanation. For this sample the table gives over 100,000 clones, of which 85% to 90% were detected only once. The ten largest clones take up over 2.5% of the sample. Sequencing was performed on peripheral blood. The receptors stem from a man aged 45-65 years with active or convalescent COVID-19.

J is TRBJ1-5 and V is TRBV15; perhaps TRBD1 as D (5 bases). The CDR3 runs to 18 residues. Germline lookup yields CDR1 LNHNV and CDR2 YYDKDF (reference sequence). Trimming stripped 2 bases from V and 0 bases from J, with 17 bases between. CDR3 sequence reads: CATSRWEGLTDSNQPQHF. Written as DNA, the CDR3 is TGTGCCACCAGCAGATGGGAGGGGCTAACAGATAGCAATCAGCCCCAGCATTTT.

This clone was picked up one time. The gene calls are TRBV10-3 and TRBJ2-5; 8 bases are shared with TRBD2. Germline trimming cut 6 bases from V and 5 bases from J; bases unmatched to any gene: 8. Per the germline V gene, CDR1 is ENHRY and CDR2 is SYGVKD. The CDR3 contains 14 residues. The CDR3 here is CAIRPSGGGETQYF. The CDR3 DNA reads TGTGCCATCAGGCCCAGCGGGGGCGGGGAGACCCAGTACTTC.

The V and J genes are TRBV29-1 and TRBJ2-3; 8 bases are a match to TRBD1. The CDR3 has 13 amino acids. Per germline, CDR1 SQVTM and CDR2 ANQGSEA. The ends lost 3 bases at V and 5 bases at J; junction bases unmatched: 4. CDR3 coding DNA: TGCAGCGTTGAGCAGGGGGCCGGAGATACGCAGTATTTT. This sequence encodes CSVEQGAGDTQYF.

The V call is TRBV10-3, the J call TRBJ2-3; 15 bases agree with TRBD2. Trimming removed 2 bases from V and 4 bases from J; junction bases left unmatched: 16. The germline CDR1 and CDR2 sequences are ENHRY and SYGVKD. The CDR3 has 21 amino acids. This CDR3 reads CAISERPGTSGGRVSADTQYF. CDR3 coding DNA: TGTGCCATCAGTGAGCGACCCGGGACTAGCGGGGGGCGGGTCTCGGCAGATACGCAGTATTTT.

The rearrangement joins TRBV10-1 to TRBJ2-2; D remains ambiguous. V lost 4 bases and J lost 6, with 12 bases in between. Per the germline V gene, CDR1 is WNHNN and CDR2 is SYGVQD (reference sequence). The CDR3 sequence is 14 residues long. This CDR3 is CASSAQMPAGELFF. The CDR3 coding sequence is TGCGCCAGCAGTGCCCAGATGCCCGCCGGGGAGCTGTTTTTT.

V usage is TRBV6-6 and J usage is TRBJ1-2, with TRBD1 as a possible D gene (6 bases). The CDR3 extends over 13 amino acids. V shed 5 bases and J shed 3 bases, with 10 bases lying between them. Germline lookup yields CDR1 MNHNY and CDR2 SVGAGI (reference sequence). The DNA of the CDR3 is TGTGCCAGCAGTCGATCAGGGGACTATGGCTACACCTTC. Its translation is CASSRSGDYGYTF.

This sequence joins TRBV4-1 and TRBJ1-1; D possibly corresponds to TRBD1 (5 bases). Germline assignment: CDR1 MGHRA and CDR2 YSYEKL. Trimming stripped 1 base from V and 1 base from J, with 10 bases between. CDR3 length: 15 residues. CDR3 sequence (DNA): TGCGCCAGCAGCCAAGTTCAGGGCCAGAACACTGAAGCTTTCTTT. Amino acid sequence: CASSQVQGQNTEAFF.

The V and J genes are TRBV5-1 and TRBJ2-1; the match to TRBD1 covers 12 bases. This CDR3 is built from 15 residues. CDR1 SGHRS and CDR2 YFSETQ come from the germline V gene. V shed 0 bases and J 10 bases; nucleotides not matched to a gene: 5. Written as DNA, the CDR3 is TGCGCCAGCAGCTTGGCGGGACAGGGGGCTGGGGAGCAGTTCTTC. Translating it yields CASSLAGQGAGEQFF.

The chain is built from TRBV19 and TRBJ1-2; D remains ambiguous. CDR1 is LNHDA and CDR2 is SQIVND in the germline V gene (reference sequence). The CDR3 is 11 residues long. The ends were cut back, 6 bases at V and 6 bases at J, with 8 bases in the middle. The CDR3 nucleotides are TGTGCCAGTAGCCGACAAGATGGCTACACCTTC. As protein: CASSRQDGYTF.

The J gene is TRBJ2-1, the V gene TRBV18; D possibly corresponds to TRBD2 (5 bases). In germline, CDR1 is KGHSH, CDR2 LQKENI. There are 14 residues in the CDR3. Trimming left V 1 base short and J 6 bases short, with 10 bases between. The DNA of the CDR3 is TGTGCCAGCTCACCACAAGAGGGTACCAATGAGCAGTTCTTC. This sequence encodes CASSPQEGTNEQFF.

The CDR3, as DNA: TGTGCCAGCAGCCAAGCCAGCGGAGGCCTCTCGACAGATACGCAGTATTTT. Its protein product is CASSQASGGLSTDTQYF. The V call is TRBV14, the J call TRBJ2-3; tentatively, D is TRBD2 (5 bases). The CDR3 is 17 amino acids. V dropped 1 base and J dropped 3 bases, with 17 bases sitting between them. Per germline, CDR1 SGHDN and CDR2 FVKESK.

This clone was found a few times. This chain joins TRBV7-2 and TRBJ1-1; no firm D call. Between the trimmed V and J ends, which lost 5 bases and 1 base, there was a span of 8 bases. Germline lookup yields CDR1 SGHTA and CDR2 FQGNSA. The CDR3 spans 13 residues. CDR3 sequence (DNA): TGTGCCAGCAGCGTAGGGCCGAACACTGAAGCTTTCTTT. It codes for CASSVGPNTEAFF. The whole variable domain, filled in from reference TRBV7-2 and TRBJ1-1, reads GAGVSQSPSNKVTEKGKDVELRCDPISGHTALYWYRQSLGQGLEFLIYFQGNSAPDKSGLPSDRFSAERTGGSVSTLTIQRTQQEDSAVYLCASSVGPNTEAFFGQGTRLTVV.

The CDR3 spells CASSLGTGGGGEKLFF. As DNA, the CDR3 is TGCGCCAGCAGCTTGGGGACAGGGGGCGGTGGTGAAAAACTGTTTTTT. This chain joins TRBV5-1 and TRBJ1-4; TRBD1 aligns across 11 bases. Germline lookup yields CDR1 SGHRS and CDR2 YFSETQ. Unmatched junction bases numbered 5, after V lost 0 bases and J lost 7 bases. There are 16 residues in the CDR3.

This clone was counted between two and nine times. The chain has TRBV11-2 and TRBJ2-1; 8 nucleotides match TRBD1. CDR1 SGHAT and CDR2 FQNNGV come from the germline V gene. CDR3 length equals 15 residues. The V and J ends lost 0 bases and 9 bases, in that order; junction bases with no gene match: 7. CDR3: CASSLESGGWSEQFF. Written as DNA, the CDR3 is TGTGCCAGCAGCTTAGAGTCAGGGGGCTGGAGTGAGCAGTTCTTC.

V usage is TRBV11-3 and J usage is TRBJ2-1; tentative D call: TRBD2 (5 bases). The CDR3 runs 13 residues. Per the germline V gene, CDR1 is SGHNT and CDR2 is YENEEA. The germline V and J ends were trimmed by 9 bases and 0 bases, with 9 bases remaining between them. CDR3 residues: CASSRDSYNEQFF. The CDR3 coding sequence is TGTGCCAGTTCCCGGGACTCCTACAATGAGCAGTTCTTC.

The rearrangement uses TRBV3-1 (or the pseudogene TRBV3-2) and TRBJ1-3; the D is unclear. The V and J ends lost 4 bases and 7 bases respectively, with 14 bases between them. Germline V gene sequence: CDR1 LGHDT, CDR2 YNNKEL (reference sequence). The CDR3 sequence is 14 residues long. CDR3 region: CASSPPITGNTIYF. Written as DNA, the CDR3 is TGTGCCAGCAGCCCCCCCATTACGGGGAACACCATATATTTT.

V and J are TRBV18 and TRBJ2-1; D is uncertain. Trimming stripped 4 bases from V and 5 bases from J, with 9 bases between. The V gene's germline CDR1 is KGHSH and CDR2 LQKENI. The CDR3 totals 13 residues. CDR3 region: CASSLLQDNEQFF. As DNA, the CDR3 is TGTGCCAGCTCACTGCTGCAGGACAATGAGCAGTTCTTC.

This clone was counted between two and nine times. Other DNA sequences in the same sample also yield this CDR3. This chain connects TRBV6-5 to TRBJ1-2, with a tentative D call TRBD1 (6 bases). The CDR3 loop spans 11 amino acids. Trimming took 8 bases from V and 2 from J, leaving 6 bases between them. The germline gives CDR1 MNHEY, CDR2 SVGAGI. CDR3 sequence reads: CASGQNYGYTF. CDR3 DNA sequence: TGTGCCAGCGGACAGAACTATGGCTACACCTTC.

V and J are TRBV7-7 and TRBJ2-3; 7 bases agree with TRBD1. The trim removed 4 bases at V and 0 bases at J, leaving 4 bases unmatched. Germline V lookup: CDR1 SSHAT, CDR2 FNYEAQ (reference sequence). CDR3 size: 15 residues. This CDR3 reads CASSSTGQSTDTQYF. The CDR3 region has the DNA TGTGCCAGCAGCTCGACAGGGCAAAGCACAGATACGCAGTATTTT.

The chain has TRBV6-5 and TRBJ1-3, with 8 nucleotides matching TRBD1. CDR3 length: 15 amino acids. V was pared by 7 bases and J by 3 bases, with 8 bases of the junction left unmatched. Germline V gene lookup returns CDR1 MNHEY and CDR2 SVGAGI. CDR3 DNA sequence: TGTGCCAGCACTAGACAGGGGTTCGATGGAAACACCATATATTTT. It translates to CASTRQGFDGNTIYF.

V is TRBV6-6 and J is TRBJ2-7; D uncertain. Germline V lookup: CDR1 MNHNY, CDR2 SVGAGI (reference sequence). Trimming shortened V by 5 bases and J by 2 bases, and 7 bases separated the two germline ends. The CDR3 is made up of 12 amino acids. Written as DNA, the CDR3 is TGTGCCAGCAGTCAAACAACCTACGAGCAGTACGTC. Translation gives CASSQTTYEQYV.

V gene TRBV6-1 combines with J gene TRBJ1-4; D remains unclear. CDR1 and CDR2 from the germline V gene are MNHNS and SASEGT. Deletions cut 3 bases from V and 0 bases from J, with 11 bases between. The CDR3 covers 16 residues. CDR3 in amino acids: CASSDPVNPTNEKLFF. The CDR3 DNA reads TGTGCCAGCAGTGATCCGGTCAACCCAACTAATGAAAAACTGTTTTTT.

This clone was seen a few times. The chain uses TRBV30 and TRBJ1-3, with TRBD1 matching 8 bases. This CDR3 region has 12 residues. V lost 8 bases and J lost 1; bases outside the gene matches: 1. The germline gives CDR1 GTSNPN, CDR2 SVGIG (reference sequence). The CDR3 DNA sequence: TGTGCCGGACAGGGATCTGGAAACACCATATATTTT. Its translation is CAGQGSGNTIYF. Looking up the rest from reference TRBV30 and TRBJ1-3 gives the full variable domain: SQTIHQWPATLVQPVGSPLSLECTVEGTSNPNLYWYRQAAGRGLQLLFYSVGIGQISSEVPQNLSASRPQDRQFILSSKKLLLSDSGFYLCAGQGSGNTIYFGEGSWLTVV.